Below, 29 T cell receptor beta chains from the same sample are listed, as sequenced in a study of metastatic and nonmetastatic thyroid tumors. No treatment had been given to any patient before thyroid surgery. TCRdb re-called the PCR reads via MiXCR. The sample lists 15,000 to 20,000 clones, around 25% occurring once. Specimen: adjacent normal tissue. The receptors stem from a female donor with papillary thyroid cancer or a benign thyroid nodule (not recorded which). Some clones in this sample may be carry-over from other donors' samples.

The chain joins TRBV5-1 to TRBJ2-5, with 11 nucleotides matching TRBD1. The CDR3 loop spans 15 amino acids. Germline lookup yields CDR1 SGHRS and CDR2 YFSETQ. V shed 1 base and J 3 bases; nucleotides not matched to a gene: 2. The CDR3 DNA reads as TGCGCCAGCAGCTTGAGGACAGGGGGCAAAGAGACCCAGTACTTC. As protein: CASSLRTGGKETQYF. The entire variable domain, with the rest obtained from reference TRBV5-1 and TRBJ2-5, is as follows: KAGVTQTPRYLIKTRGQQVTLSCSPISGHRSVSWYQQTPGQGLQFLFEYFSETQRNKGNFPGRFSGRQFSNSRSEMNVSTLELGDSALYLCASSLRTGGKETQYFGPGTRLLVL.

This clone rates as medium-sized (0.01 to 0.1%). The chain recombines TRBV2 with TRBJ2-7; TRBD1 agrees at 7 bases. Germline CDR1 and CDR2: SNHLY and FYNNEI. The CDR3 extends over 14 amino acids. V lost 8 bases and J lost 1; bases outside the gene matches: 8. The CDR3 sequence is CASYSGQTSYEQYF. CDR3 nucleotides: TGTGCCAGCTACTCGGGACAGACATCCTACGAGCAGTACTTC.

The V call is TRBV2, the J call TRBJ1-2, with no clear D. This CDR3 contains 15 residues. The germline V gene has CDR1 SNHLY and CDR2 FYNNEI. The V and J ends lost 5 bases and 0 bases respectively, with 13 bases between them. The CDR3 reads CASSSRTVANYGYTF. The CDR3 DNA reads TGTGCCAGCAGTTCGCGGACTGTAGCTAACTATGGCTACACCTTC.

This clone has a count of ten or more. The genes are TRBV9 and TRBJ2-2; a weak D match, TRBD2 (6 bases). With 2 bases removed from V and 7 bases from J, the gap between germline ends came to 18 bases. CDR1 and CDR2 (germline): SGDLS, YYNGEE. The CDR3 length is 16 residues. CDR3 residues: CASSVRVVGGYGELFF. The CDR3 DNA follows: TGTGCCAGCAGCGTTAGGGTCGTGGGAGGCTACGGGGAGCTGTTTTTT.

This chain links TRBV6-1 with TRBJ1-4, with 7 bases identical to TRBD1. Trimming took 6 bases from V and 5 from J; bases not matched to a gene: 6. The germline V gene has CDR1 MNHNS and CDR2 SASEGT. The CDR3 loop spans 14 amino acids. In nucleotides, the CDR3 is TGTGCCAGCAGAAAAGGGGGCGGGAATGAAAAACTGTTTTTT. The encoded protein is CASRKGGGNEKLFF.

This clone showed up just a few times. Since a much larger clone is just one base distant, this may be a read error. The chain couples TRBV29-1 to TRBJ2-5, with a weak D call TRBD2 (5 bases). Germline V lookup: CDR1 SQVTM, CDR2 ANQGSEA. The CDR3 totals 12 residues. With 8 bases removed from V and 3 bases from J, the gap between germline ends came to 13 bases. The CDR3 bases are TGCAGCTCTATCCGGGGAGAAGAGACCCAGTACTTC. Its translation is CSSIRGEETQYF.

This chain uses TRBV5-1 with TRBJ2-6; D unclear. This CDR3 is 16 amino acids long. V was cut by 0 bases and J by 2 bases, with 9 bases left in between. From germline, CDR1 is SGHRS and CDR2 YFSETQ. The CDR3: CASSLDPSPGANVLTF. The CDR3 coding sequence is TGCGCCAGCAGCTTGGACCCCAGCCCTGGGGCCAACGTCCTGACTTTC.

This clone was detected only a few times. V gene TRBV10-3 combines with J gene TRBJ1-2, with 8 bases fitting TRBD1. The CDR3 is 17 residues long. V shed 0 bases, J shed 2 bases, and the junction held 8 bases outside the gene matches. Germline CDR1 and CDR2: ENHRY and SYGVKD. This CDR3 reads CAISESGYGQGNYGYTF. CDR3 coding DNA: TGTGCCATCAGTGAGTCGGGCTATGGACAGGGAAACTATGGCTACACCTTC.

This clone has at least ten counts. The chain combines TRBV4-1 with TRBJ1-4; 9 positions agree with TRBD1. The V gene end was trimmed by 0 bases and the J gene end by 8 bases; junction bases not matched to a gene: 4. The CDR3 has 15 amino acids. Per germline, CDR1 MGHRA and CDR2 YSYEKL. The CDR3 DNA reads TGCGCCAGCAGCCAAGATACAGGACAGGGGGAAAAACTGTTTTTT. Translating it yields CASSQDTGQGEKLFF.

The genes are TRBV20-1 and TRBJ1-3; no firm D call. This CDR3 has 12 amino acids. The germline V and J ends were trimmed by 5 bases and 11 bases, with 16 bases remaining between them. Germline CDR1 reads DFQATT; CDR2 reads SNEGSKA (reference sequence). This CDR3 reads CSASGSGNAIYF. In DNA form, the CDR3 reads TGCAGTGCTTCAGGATCCGGAAATGCCATATATTTT.

The V gene is TRBV20-1, the J gene TRBJ2-3; 12 bases match TRBD2. Trimming took 0 bases from V and 2 from J; bases not matched to a gene: 3. Germline V gene data show CDR1 as DFQATT and CDR2 as SNEGSKA (reference sequence). CDR3 length: 16 amino acids. The CDR3 bases are TGCAGTGCTAGAGAACGACTAGCGGGGGTCACAGATACGCAGTATTTT. Protein: CSARERLAGVTDTQYF.

The genes are TRBV20-1 and TRBJ2-7, with 7 nucleotides matching TRBD1. The CDR3 has 15 amino acids. J was trimmed by 2 bases and V by 3 bases; bases with no gene match: 10. Germline V gene sequence: CDR1 DFQATT, CDR2 SNEGSKA (reference sequence). The CDR3 DNA reads TGCAGTGCTAGGAATCGTGACAGGGTGCCCTACGAGCAGTACTTC. Translating it yields CSARNRDRVPYEQYF.

Comments on this clone: Other DNA sequences in this specimen translate into the identical CDR3. The chain links TRBV13 to TRBJ2-1; D is perhaps TRBD1 or TRBD2 (6 bases each). Germline lookup yields CDR1 PRHDT and CDR2 FYEKMQ (reference sequence). The CDR3 is 17 amino acids. Trimming stripped 5 bases from V and 2 bases from J, with 19 bases between. The CDR3: CASSPAPGAATYNEQFF. The CDR3 DNA reads TGTGCCAGCAGCCCCGCTCCGGGGGCCGCTACCTACAATGAGCAGTTCTTC.

This clone ranks as medium-sized. The chain links TRBV11-2 to TRBJ2-7; TRBD1 aligns across 9 bases. V shed 6 bases, J shed 2 bases, and the junction held 8 bases outside the gene matches. CDR3 length: 15 residues. Germline lookup yields CDR1 SGHAT and CDR2 FQNNGV. The CDR3 DNA sequence: TGTGCCAGCAGTTCAACGAGGGACAGGGCCTACGAGCAGTACTTC. Amino acids: CASSSTRDRAYEQYF.

About this clone: The germline gene is not matched at one end of the junction; a read error may be the cause. The chain carries TRBV5-6 and TRBJ2-5, with 8 bases matching TRBD2. Germline V gives CDR1 SGHDT, CDR2 YYEEEE. The CDR3 is made up of 17 amino acids. CDR3 DNA sequence: TGTGCCAGCATCTTGTCCGGCGGGGGGCCGATATATGAGACCCAGTACTTC. Translating gives CASILSGGGPIYETQYF.

This clone was observed a few times. This chain joins TRBV28 and TRBJ1-2; D call uncertain. Germline V lookup: CDR1 MDHEN, CDR2 SYDVKM. Trimming removed 6 bases at V and 7 bases at J, with 15 bases between. The CDR3 runs 13 residues. The CDR3 DNA reads TGTGCCAGCAGCCTCACCCTGTCTGGTGGCTACACCTTC. Translation: CASSLTLSGGYTF.

In its sample, this clone ranks as medium-sized. The chain couples TRBV19 to TRBJ2-1; unclear D gene. With 2 bases removed from V and 7 bases from J, the gap between germline ends came to 15 bases. This CDR3 has 15 residues. Germline V gene sequence: CDR1 LNHDA, CDR2 SQIVND (reference sequence). The CDR3, as DNA: TGTGCCAGTAGTATAACGATAGCCTCTGGGAATGAGCAGTTCTTC. It is translated as CASSITIASGNEQFF.

This clone was seen repeatedly, ten times or more. The rearrangement uses TRBV20-1 and TRBJ2-3; D possibly matches TRBD1 or TRBD2 (5 bases each). The CDR3 loop spans 13 amino acids. V was clipped by 6 bases and J by 2 bases, with 12 bases between them. Germline CDR1 reads DFQATT; CDR2 reads SNEGSKA (reference sequence). CDR3 in DNA: TGCAGTGCCACCGGGGCCAACACAGATACGCAGTATTTT. Translating it yields CSATGANTDTQYF.

This clone was recorded a few times. The chain combines TRBV7-9 with TRBJ1-2; 9 bases map to TRBD1. The CDR3 runs 12 residues. V dropped 5 bases and J dropped 9; count of bases not matched to a gene: 4. Germline V lookup: CDR1 SEHNR, CDR2 FQNEAQ (reference sequence). CDR3 DNA: TGTGCCAGCAGCATACAGGGGGCTCGCTACACCTTC. Encoded protein: CASSIQGARYTF.

This clone has at least ten counts. The chain combines TRBV5-5 with TRBJ2-3; no clear D. V dropped 0 bases and J dropped 7 bases, with 12 bases sitting between them. CDR3 size: 14 residues. Per germline, CDR1 SGHKS and CDR2 YYEKEE (reference sequence). The CDR3 here is CASSLGASIYTQYF. As DNA, the CDR3 is TGTGCCAGCAGCTTGGGGGCTAGTATTTATACGCAGTATTTT.

This clone was recorded a few times. J is TRBJ1-2 and V is TRBV6-1; D possibly corresponds to TRBD1 (6 bases). The germline V and J ends were trimmed by 6 bases and 3 bases, with 14 bases remaining between them. Germline V lookup: CDR1 MNHNS, CDR2 SASEGT. This CDR3 comprises 14 residues. The CDR3 reads CASRDSTSDYGYTF. Written as DNA, the CDR3 is TGTGCCAGCAGGGACAGTACCTCGGACTATGGCTACACCTTC.

The chain has TRBV28 and TRBJ1-4; the D gene is possibly TRBD1 (6 bases). The germline gives CDR1 MDHEN, CDR2 SYDVKM. Between the trimmed V and J ends, which lost 8 bases and 11 bases, there was a span of 21 bases. CDR3 length: 14 residues. The CDR3, as DNA: TGTGCCAGCCGCTTGCCCGGGGGCCTCGGGAAACTGTTTTTT. It codes for CASRLPGGLGKLFF.

This clone was seen only once. This sequence joins TRBV5-6 and TRBJ1-2; the D is unclear. Trimming removed 1 base at V and 6 bases at J, with 10 bases between. The CDR3 runs 13 residues. Germline-derived CDR1 and CDR2 are SGHDT and YYEEEE. The CDR3 DNA follows: TGTGCCAGCAGCTTGCAGGCGAGTGATGGCTACACCTTC. Amino acid sequence: CASSLQASDGYTF.

There are many counts of this clone. The chain employs TRBV5-1 and TRBJ2-2; 7 positions agree with TRBD1. Germline CDR1 reads SGHRS; CDR2 reads YFSETQ. V shed 4 bases, J shed 0 bases, and the junction held 6 bases outside the gene matches. CDR3 size: 16 residues. CDR3 protein: CASSGPGQTNTGELFF. In nucleotides, the CDR3 is TGCGCCAGCAGCGGACCGGGACAGACGAACACCGGGGAGCTGTTTTTT.

In this sample, this clone turned up a few times. The V gene is TRBV2, the J gene TRBJ2-1; a weak D match, TRBD2 (5 bases). V lost 4 bases, J lost 0 bases, and 10 bases lay in between. The CDR3 extends over 15 amino acids. Germline loops: CDR1 SNHLY, CDR2 FYNNEI. The CDR3 nucleotides read TGTGCCAGCAGTGGAGGAGGAAGCTCCTACAATGAGCAGTTCTTC. Translation gives CASSGGGSSYNEQFF.

The sample holds many counts of this clone. V and J are TRBV3-1 and TRBJ2-5; 7 nucleotides match TRBD2. This CDR3 is built from 16 residues. Looked up from germline, CDR1 is LGHDT and CDR2 is YNNKEL (reference sequence). V was clipped by 1 base and J by 4 bases; unmatched bases: 9. Here the CDR3 DNA reads TGTGCCAGCAGCCAAGTCAAAGGGAGGGCCTCAGAGACCCAGTACTTC. Translating gives CASSQVKGRASETQYF.

For this clone: This may be a read error, as it is one base from a much larger clone. This sample also contains other DNA sequences that code for the same CDR3. The CDR3 loop reads CASSQGLQGTETQYF. CDR3 coding DNA: TGTGCCAGCAGCCAAGGTTTACAGGGTACTGAGACCCAGTACTTC. J is TRBJ2-5 and V is TRBV3-1, with TRBD1 as a possible D gene (6 bases). The CDR3 totals 15 residues. Germline V gene lookup returns CDR1 LGHDT and CDR2 YNNKEL (reference sequence). Deletions cut 1 base from V and 5 bases from J, with 14 bases between.

This clone was seen a handful of times. The chain uses TRBV12-3 or TRBV12-4 and TRBJ1-5, with 8 bases matching TRBD1. This CDR3 is built from 13 residues. V lost 4 bases, J lost 4 bases, and 0 bases stayed unmatched. CDR3 in amino acids: CASSYRGNQPQHF. CDR3 sequence (DNA): TGTGCCAGCAGTTACAGGGGGAATCAGCCCCAGCATTTT.

The chain joins TRBV20-1 to TRBJ2-7; the match to TRBD1 covers 11 bases. The germline CDR1 and CDR2 sequences are DFQATT and SNEGSKA (reference sequence). Trimming took 3 bases from V and 4 from J; bases not matched to a gene: 8. CDR3 length: 15 amino acids. CDR3 DNA: TGCAGTGCTAGGAGGGACAGGGGGAATTTATACGAGCAGTACTTC. Its translation: CSARRDRGNLYEQYF.